Each of the 17 T cell receptor beta chains below was sequenced from the same sample in a study of CD8 T cells in Susac syndrome. A quantity of roughly 0.5 to 1 ug RNA underwent reverse transcription using random hexamers. TCRdb analysed the immunoSEQ multiplex PCR reads with MiXCR anew, one entry per CDR3 protein. In the table there are around 80,000 distinct CDR3 sequences, roughly 94% of which are singletons. Sequenced: CD8+ T cells from PBMCs. The source of these receptors is a human donor with Susac syndrome.

This clonotype came up a few times. This chain uses TRBV6-2 or TRBV6-3 with TRBJ2-5, with D possibly matching TRBD2 (5 bases). CDR1 and CDR2 from the germline V gene are MNHEY and SVGEGT. CDR3 length: 14 amino acids. The ends were cut back, 6 bases at V and 5 bases at J, with 16 bases in the middle. The CDR3 region is CASSDGQVAETQYF. The CDR3 DNA reads as TGTGCCAGCAGCGATGGGCAGGTAGCGGAGACCCAGTACTTC.

The V call is TRBV12-3 or TRBV12-4, the J call TRBJ2-5; 7 positions agree with TRBD1. Germline trimming cut 4 bases from V and 4 bases from J; bases unmatched to any gene: 3. This CDR3 region has 13 residues. The CDR3 DNA is TGTGCCAGCAGTTCTCCAGGGGGAGAGACCCAGTACTTC. Translation gives CASSSPGGETQYF.

The V gene is TRBV7-2, the J gene TRBJ1-2; no firm D call. CDR3 size: 14 residues. Between the trimmed V and J ends, which lost 1 base and 0 bases, there was a span of 6 bases. The germline V gene encodes CDR1 SGHTA and CDR2 FQGNSA. The CDR3 loop is CASSLGRSNYGYTF. CDR3 bases: TGTGCCAGCAGCTTAGGCAGGTCTAACTATGGCTACACCTTC.

V usage is TRBV9 and J usage is TRBJ1-2; D gene unclear. V was trimmed by 3 bases and J by 3 bases, leaving 15 bases between them. CDR1 is SGDLS, CDR2 YYNGEE, per germline. CDR3 size: 15 residues. CDR3: CASSGVRVVDYGYTF. CDR3 sequence (DNA): TGTGCCAGCAGCGGGGTTAGGGTAGTCGACTATGGCTACACCTTC.

The rearrangement links TRBV7-9 to TRBJ2-1; no definite D call. The CDR3 sequence is 13 residues long. The V gene lost 1 base and the J gene lost 2 bases, with 3 bases spanning the gap. The germline gives CDR1 SEHNR, CDR2 FQNEAQ (reference sequence). The CDR3 here is CASSLDPYNEQFF. In nucleotides, the CDR3 is TGTGCCAGCAGCTTAGATCCCTACAATGAGCAGTTCTTC.

The rearrangement links TRBV9 to TRBJ1-2; 9 bases are a match to TRBD1. Germline V CDR1 and CDR2: SGDLS, YYNGEE. Germline trimming cut 0 bases from V and 6 bases from J; bases unmatched to any gene: 6. This CDR3 has 15 amino acids. CDR3 DNA sequence: TGTGCCAGCAGCGTAGCCGGGACAGGGTGGAATGGCTACACCTTC. Residues: CASSVAGTGWNGYTF. Full variable domain (missing parts from reference TRBV9 and TRBJ1-2): DSGVTQTPKHLITATGQRVTLRCSPRSGDLSVYWYQQSLDQGLQFLIQYYNGEERAKGNILERFSAQQFPDLHSELNLSSLELGDSALYFCASSVAGTGWNGYTFGSGTRLTVV.

This sequence joins TRBV7-9 and TRBJ2-1; TRBD2 agrees at 7 bases. The CDR3 sequence is 13 residues long. The germline V gene has CDR1 SEHNR and CDR2 FQNEAQ (reference sequence). The J segment lost 5 bases and the V segment lost 2 bases, leaving 0 bases of the junction unmatched. The CDR3 DNA sequence: TGTGCCAGCAGCTTAAGCGGGGACAATGAGCAGTTCTTC. Translation: CASSLSGDNEQFF. The full variable domain, rest sourced from reference TRBV7-9 and TRBJ2-1, is DTGVSQNPRHKITKRGQNVTFRCDPISEHNRLYWYRQTLGQGPEFLTYFQNEAQLEKSRLLSDRFSAERPKGSFSTLEIQRTEQGDSAMYLCASSLSGDNEQFFGPGTRLTVL.

In DNA, the CDR3 is TGTGCCAGCAGCCAAGGGGGTCCCGGGACCCAGTACTTC. This gives the protein CASSQGGPGTQYF. The V gene is TRBV3-1, the J gene TRBJ2-5, with unresolved D. The CDR3 is made up of 13 amino acids. V was cut by 1 base and J by 7 bases, with 10 bases left in between. Germline V CDR1 and CDR2: LGHDT, YNNKEL (reference sequence).

This chain joins TRBV11-2 and TRBJ2-2, with D uncertain. Deletions cut 5 bases from V and 7 bases from J, with 14 bases between. The CDR3 spans 14 residues. Germline values: CDR1 SGHAT, CDR2 FQNNGV. CDR3 sequence reads: CASSPPVTFGELFF. The CDR3 DNA reads as TGTGCCAGCAGCCCCCCGGTGACCTTCGGGGAGCTGTTTTTT.

The J gene is TRBJ2-3, the V gene TRBV27, with a weak D call TRBD2 (5 bases). The germline V and J ends were trimmed by 6 bases and 3 bases, with 19 bases remaining between them. CDR3 length: 16 amino acids. Germline values: CDR1 MNHEY, CDR2 SMNVEV (reference sequence). As DNA, the CDR3 is TGTGCCAGCAGCACTACAACGGGGTTCGGAACAGATACGCAGTATTTT. Translation gives CASSTTTGFGTDTQYF.

The genes are TRBV7-9 and TRBJ2-7; D gene ambiguous. Germline CDR1 and CDR2: SEHNR and FQNEAQ (reference sequence). The CDR3 covers 12 residues. Trimming cost V 2 bases and J 6 bases, with 8 bases left between them. The CDR3 sequence: CASSLWQREQYF. DNA for the CDR3: TGTGCCAGCAGCTTATGGCAGCGCGAGCAGTACTTC.

The chain recombines TRBV3-1 with TRBJ2-1; TRBD2 aligns across 9 bases. The germline CDR1 and CDR2 sequences are LGHDT and YNNKEL (reference sequence). V shed 3 bases and J 9 bases; nucleotides not matched to a gene: 9. This CDR3 contains 15 residues. CDR3 residues: CASSQDRRGGTEQFF. The CDR3 bases are TGTGCCAGCAGCCAGGACCGGCGGGGGGGCACTGAGCAGTTCTTC.

This clonotype is a singleton in its sample. The V and J genes are TRBV19 and TRBJ1-1, with 7 bases lining up with TRBD1. The CDR3 loop spans 16 amino acids. V was pared by 3 bases and J by 5 bases, with 12 bases of the junction left unmatched. Germline V gene lookup returns CDR1 LNHDA and CDR2 SQIVND (reference sequence). The CDR3 reads CASSIGVWDSRTEAFF. In DNA, the CDR3 is TGTGCCAGTAGTATTGGAGTGTGGGACAGCAGAACTGAAGCTTTCTTT. Full variable domain (rest looked up from reference TRBV19 and TRBJ1-1): DGGITQSPKYLFRKEGQNVTLSCEQNLNHDAMYWYRQDPGQGLRLIYYSQIVNDFQKGDIAEGYSVSREKKESFPLTVTSAQKNPTAFYLCASSIGVWDSRTEAFFGQGTRLTVV.

This chain links TRBV3-1 with TRBJ2-5; 8 nucleotides agree with TRBD1. Germline V gene data show CDR1 as LGHDT and CDR2 as YNNKEL (reference sequence). With 4 bases clipped from V and 5 bases from J, the junction kept 9 bases outside the gene matches. The CDR3 has 15 residues. The DNA of the CDR3 is TGTGCCAGCAGCCCCGGACAGGGTAAAGGCGAGACCCAGTACTTC. Amino acids: CASSPGQGKGETQYF.

This sequence joins TRBV9 and TRBJ2-7; a weak D match, TRBD2 (6 bases). V was shortened by 0 bases and J by 7 bases, with 17 bases between the two germline ends. The CDR3 totals 15 residues. CDR1 is SGDLS and CDR2 is YYNGEE in the germline V gene. The CDR3 reads CASSVAKEGAWEQYF. CDR3 nucleotide sequence: TGTGCCAGCAGCGTAGCTAAGGAGGGTGCCTGGGAGCAGTACTTC.

V is TRBV3-1 and J is TRBJ2-7, with TRBD1 identical over 7 bases. The CDR3 is 16 amino acids. CDR1 is LGHDT and CDR2 is YNNKEL in the germline V gene (reference sequence). Trimming cost V 3 bases and J 0 bases; bases outside gene matches: 8. CDR3 DNA: TGTGCCAGCAGCCATTTCCGGGACAGACCCTCCTACGAGCAGTACTTC. This translates into CASSHFRDRPSYEQYF.

V gene TRBV20-1 combines with J gene TRBJ2-5, with D maybe TRBD2 (7 bases). The CDR3 runs 17 residues. V dropped 0 bases and J dropped 2 bases, with 19 bases sitting between them. Germline CDR1 reads DFQATT; CDR2 reads SNEGSKA (reference sequence). The DNA of the CDR3 is TGCAGTGCTAGAGATTGGGGCGGCGGGGGCCATCAAGAGACCCAGTACTTC. The encoded protein is CSARDWGGGGHQETQYF.